Listed here is a single T cell receptor beta chain. This entry belongs to a study of blood T cell repertoires in COVID-19. The V end lost 2 bases, the J end lost 7 bases, and 9 bases lay between the germline ends. Germline V gene lookup returns CDR1 LGHNT and CDR2 FRNRAP. The CDR3 is made up of 13 amino acids. Clones were read by immunoSEQ multiplex PCR, and TCRdb kept only the in-frame ones, dropping some. Here the sample spans about 60,000 clones, 88% being singletons. Sample: peripheral blood. The receptor was derived from a man in his fifties or sixties with active COVID-19. The chain links TRBV12-5 to TRBJ2-1, with D maybe TRBD2 (6 bases). Written as DNA, the CDR3 is TGTGCTAGTGGTTTGAGCGGGTCTAATGAGCAGTTCTTC. As protein: CASGLSGSNEQFF.